This T cell receptor beta chain appears in the sequencing data of a study of early T cells in non-severe SARS-CoV-2 infection. This clonotype was counted at least ten times. Trimming took 3 bases from V and 4 from J, leaving 13 bases between them. This CDR3 is 15 amino acids long. Germline lookup yields CDR1 MGHDK and CDR2 SYGVNS. In the library, individual cDNA molecules carried attached unique molecular identifiers. TCRdb ran MiXCR on the 5' RACE reads and lists one entry per CDR3 protein. The repertoire holds roughly 34,000 distinct CDR3 sequences, with approximately 7.1% as singletons. Sequencing was performed on whole blood, taken at baseline. V gene TRBV25-1 combines with J gene TRBJ2-1; D possibly corresponds to TRBD2 (5 bases). This receptor was identified in an adult who was a healthcare worker with PCR-confirmed SARS-CoV-2 infection or an uninfected control (not recorded which). In DNA, the CDR3 is TGTGCCAGCAGTGACACCCCTCTAGCTTACAATGAGCAGTTCTTC. Protein product: CASSDTPLAYNEQFF.